What follows describes a single T cell receptor (beta chain). What it recognizes is unknown. Combining a sample-barcoded 5' primer with a J-beta primer mix, a second PCR ran for 7 to 11 cycles. Every sample gave at least 2.5 million paired-end reads containing CDR3. TCRdb independently ran MiXCR on the 5' RACE reads; one entry per CDR3 protein. Here the sample spans fewer than 750,000 distinct CDR3 sequences, 45% to 60% being singletons. The sample originates from a study of blood T cells in healthy people across ages. Study-level background: Template switching recovered approximately one barcoded beta molecule for every two T cells.

Germline CDR1 reads SGHTA; CDR2 reads FQGNSA. V lost 5 bases to trimming and J lost 3 bases, with 18 bases between them. This CDR3 region has 16 residues. General observations from the study: Expanded clonotype shifts may have been confounded, as the donors had an unknown CMV status. PBMC samples, being unsorted, prevented any conclusive comparison of naive and antigen-experienced cells.

Specimen: blood. The TCR comes from a woman of 80 years or more in good health. The chain has TRBV7-2 and TRBJ2-3; D may be TRBD2 (6 bases). This CDR3 is CASSPTYGSRTDTQYF. The DNA of the CDR3 is TGTGCCAGCAGCCCCACCTACGGGAGTCGGACAGATACGCAGTATTTT.